These 10 T cell receptor beta chains came from one sample sequenced in a study of cytotoxic CD8 clonotypes in ibrutinib-treated CLL. Sequencing was performed with immunoSEQ multiplex PCR; in TCRdb, only in-frame clones are kept and a portion is missing. In the table there are 110,000 to 150,000 clones, approximately 80% of which are singletons. The sequencing here drew on PBMCs, taken after 12 months of ibrutinib treatment. All receptors come from a human donor with chronic lymphocytic leukemia.

The gene calls are TRBV7-6 and TRBJ1-1; TRBD1 matches 9 bases. J was trimmed by 5 bases and V by 3 bases; bases with no gene match: 10. From germline, CDR1 is SGHVS and CDR2 FNYEAQ. This CDR3 has 16 residues. Here the CDR3 reads CASSFSQTGGWTEAFF. CDR3 DNA: TGTGCCAGCAGCTTTTCCCAAACAGGGGGCTGGACTGAAGCTTTCTTT.

This clone was detected a few times. This rearrangement joins TRBV18 to TRBJ2-1; 8 bases are a match to TRBD2. The CDR3 totals 14 residues. Germline V lookup: CDR1 KGHSH, CDR2 LQKENI. V lost 2 bases, J lost 7 bases, and 4 bases stayed unmatched. CDR3 loop: CASSPSGGMNEQFF. The DNA for the CDR3 is TGTGCCAGCTCACCAAGCGGGGGTATGAATGAGCAGTTCTTC.

This clone was observed once. The chain combines TRBV28 with TRBJ2-5; the match to TRBD2 covers 9 bases. The V gene's germline CDR1 is MDHEN and CDR2 SYDVKM. V shed 6 bases and J 0 bases; nucleotides not matched to a gene: 5. This CDR3 is 15 amino acids long. The CDR3 sequence is CASSRLAGYQETQYF. Written as DNA, the CDR3 is TGTGCCAGCAGCCGGCTAGCGGGGTACCAAGAGACCCAGTACTTC.

The rearrangement joins TRBV7-2 to TRBJ1-2; possibly TRBD1 for D (6 bases). CDR1 is SGHTA, CDR2 FQGNSA, per germline. The CDR3 runs 13 residues. Trimming removed 4 bases at V and 6 bases at J, with 12 bases between. The chain's CDR3 is CASSSRGYHGYTF. The CDR3, as DNA: TGTGCCAGCAGCTCCAGGGGCTATCATGGCTACACCTTC.

This chain links TRBV18 with TRBJ1-5, with D tentatively TRBD1 (5 bases). Trimming cost V 0 bases and J 11 bases, with 23 bases left between them. The CDR3 spans 17 residues. Germline CDR1 KGHSH, CDR2 LQKENI. The CDR3, as DNA: TGTGCCAGCTCACCACCGCCAGGGATGTCGTCGTTGGAGTCCCAGCATTTT. It encodes CASSPPPGMSSLESQHF.

The rearrangement joins TRBV10-1 to TRBJ2-1, with 7 bases aligning to TRBD2. Germline V lookup: CDR1 WNHNN, CDR2 SYGVQD (reference sequence). The CDR3 consists of 15 residues. Germline trimming cut 6 bases from V and 4 bases from J; bases unmatched to any gene: 9. This CDR3 is CASRSGVWSYNEQFF. The CDR3 DNA reads TGCGCCAGCAGAAGCGGGGTGTGGTCATACAATGAGCAGTTCTTC.

The chain's CDR3 is CSVDSGNTEAFF. As DNA, the CDR3 is TGCAGCGTTGACAGCGGGAACACTGAAGCTTTCTTT. This chain links TRBV29-1 with TRBJ1-1; D not certain. V lost 3 bases, J lost 1 base, and 6 bases lay in between. The CDR3 runs to 12 residues. CDR1 is SQVTM, CDR2 ANQGSEA, per germline. The complete variable domain, with remaining parts taken from reference TRBV29-1 and TRBJ1-1, reads SAVISQKPSRDICQRGTSLTIQCQVDSQVTMMFWYRQQPGQSLTLIATANQGSEATYESGFVIDKFPISRPNLTFSTLTVSNMSPEDSSIYLCSVDSGNTEAFFGQGTRLTVV.

This clone occurred once. This chain connects TRBV11-3 to TRBJ2-6; 8 nucleotides agree with TRBD1. V lost 5 bases and J lost 0; bases outside the gene matches: 6. Germline values: CDR1 SGHNT, CDR2 YENEEA. CDR3 length: 17 amino acids. The CDR3 loop is CASSMDRVFSGANVLTF. In DNA form, the CDR3 reads TGTGCCAGCAGCATGGACAGGGTGTTCTCTGGGGCCAACGTCCTGACTTTC.

This clone was seen only a few times. This chain connects TRBV5-1 to TRBJ2-7; tentative D call: TRBD2 (6 bases). The V end was cut by 0 bases, the J end by 6 bases, with 7 bases between. Germline V gene lookup returns CDR1 SGHRS and CDR2 YFSETQ. CDR3 length: 12 amino acids. Written as DNA, the CDR3 is TGCGCCAGCAGCTTGGTCGGGAGCGAGCAGTACTTC. The encoded protein is CASSLVGSEQYF.

V gene TRBV19 combines with J gene TRBJ1-5, with unresolved D. Trimming stripped 1 base from V and 0 bases from J, with 7 bases between. Germline V gene sequence: CDR1 LNHDA, CDR2 SQIVND (reference sequence). The CDR3 runs to 15 residues. The CDR3 bases are TGTGCCAGTAGTATAGTCCCGGATAGCAATCAGCCCCAGCATTTT. The encoded protein is CASSIVPDSNQPQHF.